This record covers a single T cell receptor (beta chain). This entry is derived from a study of cytomegalovirus exposure and HLA in healthy donors. Only in-frame clones appear in the TCRdb table, and some are missing; sequencing was by immunoSEQ multiplex PCR. The sample contains 100,000 to 150,000 clones, roughly 86% of which appear only once. CDR1 and CDR2 from the germline V gene are SEHNR and FQNEAQ (reference sequence). V dropped 1 base and J dropped 2 bases, with 2 bases sitting between them. This CDR3 has 12 residues. The material sequenced was PBMCs. V gene TRBV7-9 combines with J gene TRBJ2-5; D gene unclear. The receptor's source is a young man in good health and CMV-seronegative. CDR3 DNA: TGTGCCAGCAGCTTAGTACAAGAGACCCAGTACTTC. It is translated as CASSLVQETQYF.